The 6 T cell receptor beta chains reported below all come from one sample, sequenced in a study of tissue T cells after allogeneic stem cell transplantation. Some clones are missing from TCRdb's copy, which holds only in-frame ones; the method was immunoSEQ multiplex PCR. The table has approximately 50,000 clones, about three quarters seen once. The sequencing input was sorted cells pooled from one or two spleens. Receptor source: a pool of C57BL/6 mice in good health.

As for this clone: Germline and genes: mouse. From the germline J gene comes the end of the CDR3, since the read stops 1 residue before it. The chain has TRBV3 and TRBJ1-4; D unclear. The CDR3 length is 13 residues. V shed 3 bases and J shed 3 bases, with 5 bases lying between them. Germline V gene lookup returns CDR1 SNHLY and CDR2 FYNGKV (reference sequence). CDR3 loop: CASSFGPNERLFF. The DNA read from the CDR3 is TGTGCCAGCAGCTTTGGGCCCAACGAAAGATTATTT.

A remark on this clone: The gene names here belong to mouse. Coverage ceases 1 residue before the CDR3 finishes, and the germline J gene fills in the end. The genes are TRBV2 and TRBJ2-4; TRBD1 might be the D (6 bases). V shed 3 bases and J shed 1 base, with 11 bases lying between them. The germline CDR1 and CDR2 sequences are LGHNA and YSYQKL. The CDR3 extends over 15 amino acids. The CDR3 bases that were read are TGTGCCAGCAGCCAGATACAGGGAGGTCAAAACACCTTGTAC. Amino acids: CASSQIQGGQNTLY. From start to end, the CDR3 is CASSQIQGGQNTLYF.

On this clone: Gene labels here are mouse ones. From the germline J gene comes the end of the CDR3, since the read stops 1 residue before it. The chain is built from TRBV13-1 and TRBJ2-1, with 8 bases that match TRBD2. The germline V gene has CDR1 NSHNY and CDR2 SYGAGN. V trimming: 4 bases; J trimming: 1 base; junction bases outside the gene matches: 1. This CDR3 contains 14 residues. CDR3: CASSPGGNYAEQFF. The covered CDR3 bases are TGTGCCAGCAGTCCTGGGGGGAACTATGCTGAGCAGTTC.

A remark on this clone: Gene names refer to mouse genes. The CDR3 end lies 1 residue beyond the end of the read and is filled in from the germline J gene. The same CDR3 is also encoded by other DNA sequences in this sample. The V gene is TRBV13-2, the J gene TRBJ2-2; D unresolved. Germline assignment: CDR1 NNHNN and CDR2 SYGAGS (reference sequence). The CDR3 spans 14 residues. V lost 2 bases and J 1 base, leaving 6 bases between the germline ends. CDR3 bases read: TGTGCCAGCGGTGAGCCGGAAAACACCGGGCAGCTCTAC. Its translation: CASGEPENTGQLY. The entire CDR3 reads CASGEPENTGQLYF.

Regarding this clone: Mouse names are used for the genes. The read ends 1 residue shy of where the CDR3 ends; the end is completed using the germline J gene. The chain employs TRBV26 and TRBJ2-5; 7 bases match TRBD1. V lost 4 bases to trimming and J lost 5 bases; unmatched junction nucleotides: 3. The CDR3 totals 13 residues. Germline CDR1 is KGHPV and CDR2 is FQNQEV (reference sequence). The CDR3 bases that were read are TGTGCCAGCAGTCGACAGGGCGGAGACACCCAGTAC. Residues: CASSRQGGDTQY. From start to end, the CDR3 is CASSRQGGDTQYF. The full variable domain, in which reference TRBV26 and TRBJ2-5 provide the parts outside the CDR3, is NSKVIQTPRYLVKGQGQKAKMRCIPEKGHPVVFWYQQNKNNEFKFLINFQNQEVLQQIDMTEKRFSAECPSNSPCSLEIQSSEAGDSALYLCASSRQGGDTQYFGPGTRLLVL.

Of note for this clone: Gene and germline names: mouse. Read data end 1 residue before the CDR3 end; the end is taken from the germline J gene. The chain links TRBV2 to TRBJ2-5, with TRBD1 as a possible D gene (5 bases). CDR3 length: 15 residues. Germline V gives CDR1 LGHNA, CDR2 YSYQKL. V gave up 2 bases and J gave up 2 bases, with 11 bases separating them. The CDR3 bases that were read are TGTGCCAGCAGCCAACAGGGCTCCCCCCAAGACACCCAGTAC. It yields the protein CASSQQGSPQDTQY. The whole CDR3 protein is CASSQQGSPQDTQYF. The whole variable domain, remainder taken from reference TRBV2 and TRBJ2-5, is DPKIIQKPKYLVAVTGSEKILICEQYLGHNAMYWYRQSAKKPLEFMFSYSYQKLMDNQTASSRFQPQSSKKNHLDLQITALKPDDSATYFCASSQQGSPQDTQYFGPGTRLLVL.